The rows below give T cell receptor beta chains drawn from one sample of a study of shared clonotypes between healthy human individuals. The repertoire was sequenced with immunoSEQ multiplex PCR; TCRdb's copy has only in-frame clones and lacks some. Among about 480,000 clones, about 75% were seen once, and the ten largest hold approximately 13%. Sequenced input: PBMCs. Receptor source: a woman aged 40 to 50 in good health. Some clones in this sample may be carry-over from other donors' samples. Each CDR3 is given with its conserved first and last residue. A D gene is named only where the DNA matches it firmly.

CDR3	V	J	D
CASSIRVMRELTDTQYF	TRBV4-2	TRBJ2-3	TRBD2
CASSLVGVQETQYF	TRBV5-1	TRBJ2-5	-
CASSQDGGFGNQPQHF	TRBV4-1	TRBJ1-5	-
CASSQDLGYEQFF	TRBV4-2	TRBJ2-1	-
CASSPLTRQELFF	TRBV7-8	TRBJ2-2	-
CASSADRVPLWNGYTF	TRBV7-8	TRBJ1-2	TRBD1
CASRPTGTSKADTQYF	TRBV5-4	TRBJ2-3	TRBD2
CASQSGTSGSGAGELFF	TRBV4-2	TRBJ2-2	TRBD2
CASTLARGGQPQHF	TRBV2	TRBJ1-5	-
CASSLQARETQYF	TRBV7-3	TRBJ2-5	-
CASSSVNTDTQYF	TRBV7-3	TRBJ2-3	-
CASSRDGSSTDTQYF	TRBV5-1	TRBJ2-3	-
CASGRSGTGAYEQYF	TRBV7-9	TRBJ2-7	TRBD1
CASSFDRELDNYGYTF	TRBV11-2	TRBJ1-2	TRBD1
CASTGWSGANVLTF	TRBV28	TRBJ2-6	-
CASTRESTGELFF	TRBV28	TRBJ2-2	-
CASREQSNQPQHF	TRBV28	TRBJ1-5	-
CASSDSSYEQYF	TRBV5-1	TRBJ2-7	-
CASSPGGVQMNTEAFF	TRBV18	TRBJ1-1	-
CASSFYRDGTDTQYF	TRBV7-2	TRBJ2-3	-
CASRGLAYEQYF	TRBV6-5	TRBJ2-7	TRBD2
CASSQDLRSYGYTF	TRBV4-2	TRBJ1-2	-
CASSVGTSLYEQYF	TRBV9	TRBJ2-7	TRBD2